Below are 9 T cell receptor beta chains sequenced from a single sample in a study of T-cell reconstitution after alpha-beta-depleted transplantation in children. During its preparation, the TCRbeta library received unique molecular identifiers. Using its own MiXCR run on the PCR reads, TCRdb lists one record per CDR3 protein. This table has more than 450,000 distinct CDR3 sequences, around 20% appearing once. Sample: PBMCs from the stem cell graft donor, taken from the stem cell graft. These receptors originate from a human donor who donated a stem cell graft to a child with acute lymphoblastic leukemia.

The chain recombines TRBV29-1 with TRBJ2-3, with D perhaps TRBD2 (5 bases). Trimming removed 5 bases from V and 0 bases from J, with 9 bases in between. CDR3 size: 13 residues. Germline V gives CDR1 SQVTM, CDR2 ANQGSEA. CDR3 coding DNA: TGCAGCGTTAAGAGCGGTAGCACAGATACGCAGTATTTT. Protein product: CSVKSGSTDTQYF.

The genes are TRBV7-9 and TRBJ1-1; TRBD1 aligns across 8 bases. The CDR3 consists of 14 residues. Germline V gene lookup returns CDR1 SEHNR and CDR2 FQNEAQ (reference sequence). The junction had 8 bases not matched to a gene; V was cut back by 5 bases and J by 6 bases. CDR3 coding DNA: TGTGCCAGCAGCGAACAGGGGGTGGGTGCTGAAGCTTTCTTT. Its protein is CASSEQGVGAEAFF.

The table lists this clonotype with many counts. This chain links TRBV3-1 with TRBJ1-5; D is undetermined. Germline V gene sequence: CDR1 LGHDT, CDR2 YNNKEL (reference sequence). The CDR3 contains 13 residues. With 5 bases removed from V and 5 bases from J, the gap between germline ends came to 10 bases. The CDR3 sequence is CASSISGDQPQHF. The CDR3 DNA sequence: TGTGCCAGCAGCATTAGCGGGGATCAGCCCCAGCATTTT.

This clonotype has more than one count but fewer than ten. The genes are TRBV5-1 and TRBJ2-7; 8 bases are shared with TRBD2. The CDR3 has 15 amino acids. CDR1 is SGHRS and CDR2 is YFSETQ in the germline V gene. The V segment lost 0 bases and the J segment 1 base; nucleotides outside the gene matches: 3. CDR3 sequence (DNA): TGCGCCAGCAGCTTGGCCAAGCGGGAGTCCTACGAGCAGTACTTC. Protein sequence: CASSLAKRESYEQYF. The full variable domain, completed using reference TRBV5-1 and TRBJ2-7, is KAGVTQTPRYLIKTRGQQVTLSCSPISGHRSVSWYQQTPGQGLQFLFEYFSETQRNKGNFPGRFSGRQFSNSRSEMNVSTLELGDSALYLCASSLAKRESYEQYFGPGTRLTVT.

The chain is built from TRBV10-2 and TRBJ2-7; the D is unclear. The CDR3 has 13 amino acids. Looked up from germline, CDR1 is WSHSY and CDR2 is SAAADI. Trimming removed 3 bases from V and 2 bases from J, with 8 bases in between. The CDR3 here is CASSETETYEQYF. The CDR3 region has the DNA TGCGCCAGCAGTGAAACAGAAACCTACGAGCAGTACTTC.

This chain joins TRBV20-1 and TRBJ1-2; TRBD1 agrees at 8 bases. This CDR3 is built from 15 residues. With 0 bases clipped from V and 4 bases from J, the junction kept 7 bases outside the gene matches. Germline V gene data show CDR1 as DFQATT and CDR2 as SNEGSKA (reference sequence). CDR3 coding DNA: TGCAGTGCTAGAGAGTCCAGGGGGCTAGGCTATGGCTACACCTTC. It codes for CSARESRGLGYGYTF.

The sample holds a few counts of this clonotype. This chain connects TRBV12-3 or TRBV12-4 to TRBJ2-3, with D hard to call. The CDR3 has 14 amino acids. V was trimmed by 4 bases and J by 4 bases, leaving 12 bases between them. The CDR3, as DNA: TGTGCCAGCAGTTCCATTACAAACGCAGATACGCAGTATTTT. This sequence encodes CASSSITNADTQYF.

This chain links TRBV20-1 with TRBJ1-2; D not certain. Germline assignment: CDR1 DFQATT and CDR2 SNEGSKA (reference sequence). The CDR3 is 16 amino acids. V lost 0 bases and J 8 bases, leaving 22 bases between the germline ends. For the CDR3, the DNA is TGCAGTGCTAGAGATTACCAGTCGCCGGTAGAAGAGGGCTACACCTTC. Its protein is CSARDYQSPVEEGYTF.

The chain links TRBV7-9 to TRBJ2-1; TRBD1 is a possible D gene (6 bases). The ends were cut back, 5 bases at V and 4 bases at J, with 12 bases in the middle. CDR1 is SEHNR and CDR2 is FQNEAQ in the germline V gene (reference sequence). This CDR3 is 14 amino acids long. CDR3 protein: CASSQERGYNEQFF. CDR3 nucleotide sequence: TGTGCCAGCAGCCAGGAAAGGGGGTACAATGAGCAGTTCTTC.